The following is a T cell receptor (beta chain) sequence with its context. No antigen is known for it. A J-beta primer mix and a sample-barcoded 5' primer were used in a second PCR of about 7 to 12 cycles. TCRdb reprocessed the 5' RACE reads via MiXCR and lists one record per CDR3 protein. Among over a million distinct CDR3 sequences listed, 45% were seen once. The germline V gene encodes CDR1 MNHEY and CDR2 SVGEGT. The CDR3 contains 15 residues. V shed 5 bases and J 3 bases; nucleotides not matched to a gene: 6. These data are taken from a study of blood T cells in healthy people across ages. Whole-study results and caveats: Donors of long life had a larger count of naive CD4+ cells and greater diversity than aged donors.

The receptor comes from a woman aged 60-75 years in good health. Sequencing was done on a sample of blood. V usage is TRBV6-2 or TRBV6-3 and J usage is TRBJ1-2, with 10 bases aligning to TRBD1. As DNA, the CDR3 is TGTGCCAGCAGTAACCCCGGGACAGGGGACTATGGCTACACCTTC. Translated, it gives CASSNPGTGDYGYTF.